These T cell receptor beta chains were read from a single sample in a study of T cell responses to AZD1222 COVID-19 vaccine. Libraries were prepared by immunoSEQ multiplex PCR; TCRdb keeps only in-frame clonotypes and omits some of them. The sample consists of about 80,000 clones, around 85% of them appearing once. The source was peripheral blood, collected 28 days after the second AZD1222 dose. These receptors originate from an adult who received the AZD1222 COVID-19 vaccine. CDR3s include the opening cysteine and the closing phenylalanine or tryptophan. A D gene is named only where the DNA matches it firmly. Clone size is not always given. Where it is, it says once, few, many or a class for expanded clones.

TRBV7-2	TRBJ2-7	-	14	-	TGTGCCAGCAGCTTACGGGTTGCCCCCTACGAGCAGTACTTC	CASSLRVAPYEQYF
TRBV30	TRBJ2-3	-	16	TRBD2	TGTGCCTGGAGTGTAGGACTAGCGGTGAGCACAGATACGCAGTATTTT	CAWSVGLAVSTDTQYF
TRBV7-9	TRBJ2-1	-	17	TRBD2	TGTGCCAGCAGTCCCGGTTTTAGCGGGGGCGTGGGCAATGAGCAGTTCTTC	CASSPGFSGGVGNEQFF
TRBV28	TRBJ1-1	-	13	-	TGTGCCAGCTCGGGGCTCATTGACACTGAAGCTTTCTTT	CASSGLIDTEAFF
TRBV7-2	TRBJ1-4	-	15	-	TGTGCCAGCAGCTTAGGAGGGGGGGCATCAGAAAAACTGTTTTTT	CASSLGGGASEKLFF
TRBV6-1	TRBJ1-1	-	13	-	TGTGCCAGCAGTGAGAAGAGGAACACTGAAGCTTTCTTT	CASSEKRNTEAFF
TRBV6-5	TRBJ1-2	-	12	TRBD1	TGTGCCAGCACCAGACAGGGATATGGCTACACCTTC	CASTRQGYGYTF
TRBV4-1	TRBJ1-2	once	14	-	TGCGCCAGCAGCGCCGGGGAATGGAACTATGGCTACACCTTC	CASSAGEWNYGYTF
TRBV11-3	TRBJ1-1	-	13	-	TGTGCCAGCAGCCCGGACACCGACACTGAAGCTTTCTTT	CASSPDTDTEAFF
TRBV2	TRBJ1-5	-	18	-	TGTGCCAGCAGTCCCCCGGGACTGAGTACGATAGGCAATCAGCCCCAGCATTTT	CASSPPGLSTIGNQPQHF
TRBV3-1/TRBV3-2	TRBJ2-1	-	15	TRBD1	TGTGCCAGCAGCCCCCCTGGACAGGGAGGCAATGAGCAGTTCTTC	CASSPPGQGGNEQFF
TRBV19	TRBJ2-7	-	17	-	TGTGCCAGTAGCCCTCTTGGGGCGGGAAGGGGAGCTTCGAAGCAGTACTTC	CASSPLGAGRGASKQYF
TRBV4-3	TRBJ2-7	-	15	TRBD2	TGCGCCAGCAGCCAAGATACTAGCGGGGCCTACGAGCAGTACTTC	CASSQDTSGAYEQYF
TRBV19	TRBJ2-2	-	15	TRBD1	TGTGCCAGTAGTTCTCCCGGGACAGGGGCCGGGGAGCTGTTTTTT	CASSSPGTGAGELFF
TRBV9	TRBJ2-1	-	13	TRBD2	TGTGCCAGCAGCGCGGTCCTAGCGGGAAAGCAGTTCTTC	CASSAVLAGKQFF
TRBV11-1	TRBJ2-1	-	13	-	TGTGCCAGCAGCCTCGTCTACGGCAATGAGCAGTTCTTC	CASSLVYGNEQFF
TRBV10-3	TRBJ2-5	-	14	TRBD1	TGTGCCAGCGCTCCGGGACAGGAAAAGGAGCCCCAGTACTTC	CASAPGQEKEPQYF
TRBV7-6	TRBJ2-1	-	15	TRBD2	TGTGCCAGCAGCCCGACTAGCGGGGAGAGTAATGAGCAGTTCTTC	CASSPTSGESNEQFF
TRBV9	TRBJ1-2	-	14	-	TGTGCCAGCAGCGTAGGGTGGGGGAACTATGGCTACACCTTC	CASSVGWGNYGYTF
TRBV24-1	TRBJ2-1	-	15	-	TGTGCCACCAGTGGGAAACAGGGTGGGGGAATTGAGCAGTTCTTC	CATSGKQGGGIEQFF
TRBV19	TRBJ2-3	-	16	TRBD1	TGTGCCAGTAGTATAGCTCGGACAGGGGGCGTAGATACGCAGTATTTT	CASSIARTGGVDTQYF
TRBV15	TRBJ1-4	-	15	TRBD1	TGTGCCACCAGCAGAGCAGGGACAGACTATGAAAAACTGTTTTTT	CATSRAGTDYEKLFF
TRBV9	TRBJ2-7	-	14	-	TGTGCCAGCAGCCCCTCAGGCAGGGCCTACGAGCAGTACTTC	CASSPSGRAYEQYF
TRBV19	TRBJ1-4	-	14	-	TGTGCCAGTAGTCTGGGTGTTCGAAATGAAAAACTGTTTTTT	CASSLGVRNEKLFF
TRBV27	TRBJ1-3	-	14	-	TGTGCCAGTCGGCTTCGCGCAGCTGGAAACACCATATATTTT	CASRLRAAGNTIYF
TRBV7-9	TRBJ1-1	-	14	TRBD1	TGTGCCAGCACCCCTGGACAGGGGGCATCTGAAGCTTTCTTT	CASTPGQGASEAFF
TRBV19	TRBJ1-2	-	14	-	TGTGCCAGTAGGCCCCCGGGACTTATCTATGGCTACACCTTC	CASRPPGLIYGYTF
TRBV7-2	TRBJ2-1	-	12	-	TGTGCCAGCAGCCGACGCACCAATGAGCAGTTCTTC	CASSRRTNEQFF
TRBV5-1	TRBJ2-5	-	17	TRBD1	TGCGCCAGCAGCACCAGACCCGGGACAGGGCAGGGAGAGACCCAGTACTTC	CASSTRPGTGQGETQYF
TRBV2	TRBJ1-1	-	14	-	TGTGCCAGCAGTGAAAGGGCTACTCCTCCTGAAGCTTTCTTT	CASSERATPPEAFF
TRBV2	TRBJ1-5	-	13	-	TGTGCCAGCAGTGTTCGACAGGCTCAGCCCCAGCATTTT	CASSVRQAQPQHF
TRBV4-3	TRBJ2-7	-	13	-	TGCGCCAGCAGCCAACAACTAAACTACGAGCAGTACTTC	CASSQQLNYEQYF
TRBV7-7	TRBJ2-5	-	16	TRBD2	TGTGCCAGCAGCTCCGTCGAGGGTAGCGGGGTGGGGACCCAGTACTTC	CASSSVEGSGVGTQYF
TRBV7-8	TRBJ1-2	many	16	TRBD1	TGTGCCAGCAGCCCCGGGACAGGGGGCGCGAGCTATGGCTACACCTTC	CASSPGTGGASYGYTF
TRBV24-1	TRBJ2-3	-	13	-	TGTGCCACCACTGGGGGCATCACGAATACGCAGTATTTT	CATTGGITNTQYF
TRBV24-1	TRBJ2-6	-	15	-	TGTGCCACCAGTGCGCTAGGCTCTGGGGCCAACGTCCTGACTTTC	CATSALGSGANVLTF
TRBV4-1	TRBJ1-1	once	15	TRBD1	TGCGCCAGCAGCCAGTCAACAGGGGGCAACACTGAAGCTTTCTTT	CASSQSTGGNTEAFF
TRBV18	TRBJ2-1	-	13	TRBD2	TGTGCCAGCTCCCGGACTAGAATCGATGAGCAGTTCTTC	CASSRTRIDEQFF
TRBV24-1	TRBJ1-5	-	16	TRBD1	TGTGCCACCAGTGATCACAGGGGGAATCGCAATCAGCCCCAGCATTTT	CATSDHRGNRNQPQHF
TRBV6-5	TRBJ1-2	-	12	-	TGTGCCAGCGGCGGCCCCGAGGCTGGCTACACCTTC	CASGGPEAGYTF
TRBV28	TRBJ2-3	-	15	-	TGTGCCAGCAGTTTACGGGGTGGGAGCACAGATACGCAGTATTTT	CASSLRGGSTDTQYF
TRBV7-3	TRBJ1-2	-	15	TRBD1	TGTGCCAGCAGCTTAACGGGACAGGGATTAGGGGGCTACACCTTC	CASSLTGQGLGGYTF
TRBV15	TRBJ1-4	-	15	-	TGTGCCACCAGCAGATCCGGGACGGCTAATGAAAAACTGTTTTTT	CATSRSGTANEKLFF
TRBV5-4	TRBJ1-2	-	12	-	TGTGCCAGCAGCCAGGAAAGGTTTGGCTACACCTTC	CASSQERFGYTF
TRBV30	TRBJ1-2	few	13	-	TGTGCCTGGAGTGTATACCTGGCAGGGGGCTACACCTTC	CAWSVYLAGGYTF
TRBV6-1	TRBJ2-7	-	11	-	TGTGCCAGCAGTGAAATCTACGAGCAGTACTTC	CASSEIYEQYF
TRBV11-1	TRBJ1-5	few	15	TRBD1	TGTGCCAGCAGCCCAGGGACAGGGCAGGGCCAGCCCCAGCATTTT	CASSPGTGQGQPQHF
TRBV19	TRBJ1-5	-	18	-	TGTGCCAGTAGTATCGGGCAGGGGCCCTTTACTAGCAATCAGCCCCAGCATTTT	CASSIGQGPFTSNQPQHF
TRBV7-2	TRBJ1-5	-	14	TRBD1	TGTGCCAGCAGCTCCAACAGGGGGGATCAGCCCCAGCATTTT	CASSSNRGDQPQHF
TRBV7-9	TRBJ2-7	-	13	-	TGTGCCAGCAGCCATGGGGGCGACTACGAGCAGTACTTC	CASSHGGDYEQYF
TRBV5-1	TRBJ2-3	-	16	TRBD2	TGCGCCAGCAGCACTAGCGGGGGGACAGGCACAGATACGCAGTATTTT	CASSTSGGTGTDTQYF
TRBV2	TRBJ2-7	-	14	TRBD2	TGTGCCAGCAGGCAGGGACTACTCTCCTACGAGCAGTACTTC	CASRQGLLSYEQYF
TRBV6-5	TRBJ2-2	few	12	TRBD1	TGTGCCAGCGGCGACAGGGTCGGGGAGCTGTTTTTT	CASGDRVGELFF
TRBV6-4	TRBJ2-7	-	14	TRBD2	TGTGCCAGCAGTGATCAAGCGGGACCTTACGAGCAGTACTTC	CASSDQAGPYEQYF
TRBV9	TRBJ1-2	-	15	-	TGTGCCAGCAGCGTAACAGATTCGGATAACTATGGCTACACCTTC	CASSVTDSDNYGYTF
TRBV30	TRBJ1-6	-	15	TRBD1	TGTGCCTGGAGTGTACGATTACAGGGGAATTCACCCCTCCACTTT	CAWSVRLQGNSPLHF
TRBV20-1	TRBJ1-2	-	8	-	TGCAGTGGAGAGGGCTACACCTTC	CSGEGYTF
TRBV28	TRBJ1-2	-	15	-	TGTGCCAGCAGTTTCCTTGCAGGAGGGGGCTATGGCTACACCTTC	CASSFLAGGGYGYTF
TRBV30	TRBJ2-3	-	15	-	TGTGCCTGGAAGGGGGGAGCGGGGCAGTTAGATACGCAGTATTTT	CAWKGGAGQLDTQYF
TRBV28	TRBJ2-1	-	13	-	TGTGCCAGCAGTCCCCCGGGGACGAATGAGCAGTTCTTC	CASSPPGTNEQFF